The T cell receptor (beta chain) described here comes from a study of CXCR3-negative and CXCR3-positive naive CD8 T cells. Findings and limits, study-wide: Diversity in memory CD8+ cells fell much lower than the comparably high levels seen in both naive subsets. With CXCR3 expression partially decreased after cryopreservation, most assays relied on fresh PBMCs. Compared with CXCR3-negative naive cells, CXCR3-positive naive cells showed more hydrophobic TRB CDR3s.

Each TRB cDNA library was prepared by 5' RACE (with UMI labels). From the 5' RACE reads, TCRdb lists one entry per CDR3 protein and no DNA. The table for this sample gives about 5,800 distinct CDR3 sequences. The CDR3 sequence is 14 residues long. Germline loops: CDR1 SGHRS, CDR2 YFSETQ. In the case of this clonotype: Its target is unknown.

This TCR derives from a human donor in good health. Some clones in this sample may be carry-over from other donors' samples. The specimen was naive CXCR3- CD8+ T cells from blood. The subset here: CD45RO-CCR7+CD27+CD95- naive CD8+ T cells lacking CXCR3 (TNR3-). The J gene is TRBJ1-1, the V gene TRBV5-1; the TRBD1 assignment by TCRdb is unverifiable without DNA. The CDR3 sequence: CASSLGQGPTEAFF.